The T cell receptor beta chain under discussion was sequenced for a study of T-cell reconstitution after alpha-beta-depleted transplantation in children. Study-wide results and limits: T-cell counts and diversity at one year post-transplant came mainly from newly produced T cells. Expanded graft clones numbering several hundred reportedly gave rise to alpha-beta T cells about two months after transplant.

V lost 2 bases and J lost 0; bases outside the gene matches: 5. This CDR3 has 16 residues. The germline V gene has CDR1 SGHDT and CDR2 YYEEEE. It was with unique molecular identifiers that the TCRbeta library was prepared. TCRdb recomputed calls from the PCR reads with MiXCR, one row per CDR3 protein. The table includes 200,000 or so distinct CDR3 sequences, about 8.7% detected once. About this clonotype itself: Its antigen is undetermined. No conserved phenylalanine or tryptophan is present at the end of the CDR3, so a read error is the likely explanation.

The gene calls are TRBV5-6 and TRBJ2-5; 9 nucleotides match TRBD1. The sequence derives from a male patient aged 2 to 10 who had a stem cell transplant for acute myeloid leukemia, so the T cells may come from the graft donor. This material consisted of PBMCs, mostly from graft donor cells, taken 360 days after TCRalphabeta/CD19-depleted stem cell transplant. This CDR3 reads CASSFHRGRDQETQYL. In DNA form, the CDR3 reads TGTGCCAGCAGCTTCCACAGGGGGCGCGACCAAGAGACCCAGTACCTC.